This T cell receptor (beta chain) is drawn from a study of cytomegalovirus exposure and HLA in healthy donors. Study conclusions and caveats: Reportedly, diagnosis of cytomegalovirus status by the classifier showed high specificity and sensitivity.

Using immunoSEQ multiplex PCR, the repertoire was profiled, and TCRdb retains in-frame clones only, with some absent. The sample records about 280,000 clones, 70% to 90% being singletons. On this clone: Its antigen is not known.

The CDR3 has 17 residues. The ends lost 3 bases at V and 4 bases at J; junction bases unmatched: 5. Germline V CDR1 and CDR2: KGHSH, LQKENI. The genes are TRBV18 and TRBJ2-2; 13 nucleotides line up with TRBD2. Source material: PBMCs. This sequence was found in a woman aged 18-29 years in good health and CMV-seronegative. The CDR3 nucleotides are TGTGCCAGCTCACCCCGGACTAGCGGGGGCGGCACCGGGGAGCTGTTTTTT. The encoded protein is CASSPRTSGGGTGELFF.